The sample holds a few counts of the clone carrying this T cell receptor (beta chain). The antigen is undetermined. This record comes from a study of blood T cells in healthy people across ages. Study-level results: Unknown CMV status may confound age-related changes in expanded clones. There was a strong correlation between TCR beta diversity and naive T cell percentage. Among T cells, TCR beta diversity per million cells dropped roughly linearly as age rose.

A second PCR, run for about 7 to 11 cycles, used a sample-barcoded 5' primer plus a J-beta primer mix. MiXCR, applied by TCRdb to the 5' RACE reads, yields one record per CDR3 protein. The sample has about 1.8 million distinct CDR3 sequences, about 49% seen once. In each sample, at least 6.5 million PBMCs were isolated. V dropped 3 bases and J dropped 9 bases, with 9 bases sitting between them. CDR3 length equals 12 residues. This receptor was obtained from a middle-aged woman in good health. The V call is TRBV12-3 or TRBV12-4, the J call TRBJ2-1, with D unresolved. Sequencing was carried out using blood. The CDR3 DNA follows: TGTGCCAGCAGTTTGAATGGTTTTGAGCAGTTCTTC. Translating gives CASSLNGFEQFF.